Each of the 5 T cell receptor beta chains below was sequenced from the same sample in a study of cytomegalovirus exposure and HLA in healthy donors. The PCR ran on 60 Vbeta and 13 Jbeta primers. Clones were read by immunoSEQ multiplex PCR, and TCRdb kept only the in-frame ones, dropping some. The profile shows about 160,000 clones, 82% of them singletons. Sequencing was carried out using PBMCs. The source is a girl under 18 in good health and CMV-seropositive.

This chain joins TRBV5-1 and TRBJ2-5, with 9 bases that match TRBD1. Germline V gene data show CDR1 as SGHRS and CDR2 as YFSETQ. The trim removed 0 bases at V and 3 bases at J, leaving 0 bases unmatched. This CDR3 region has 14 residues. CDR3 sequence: CASSLGQGEETQYF. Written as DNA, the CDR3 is TGCGCCAGCAGCTTGGGACAGGGGGAAGAGACCCAGTACTTC.

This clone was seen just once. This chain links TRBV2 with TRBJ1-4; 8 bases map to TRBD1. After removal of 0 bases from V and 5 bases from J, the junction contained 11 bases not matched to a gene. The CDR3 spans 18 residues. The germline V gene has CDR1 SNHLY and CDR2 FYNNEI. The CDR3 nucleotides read TGTGCCAGCAGTGAAGCCGGGACAGGAAAGGGGTTGAATGAAAAACTGTTTTTT. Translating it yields CASSEAGTGKGLNEKLFF.

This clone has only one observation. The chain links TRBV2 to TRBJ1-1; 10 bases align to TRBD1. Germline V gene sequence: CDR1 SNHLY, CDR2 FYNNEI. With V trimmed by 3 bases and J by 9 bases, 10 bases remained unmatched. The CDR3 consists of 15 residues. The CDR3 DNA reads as TGTGCCAGCAGTGAGGACAGGGGGTACCCACGGAAAGCTTTCTTT. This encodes CASSEDRGYPRKAFF.

The CDR3 reads CATTPPGVVEKLFF. DNA of the CDR3: TGTGCCACCACTCCCCCGGGGGTCGTGGAAAAACTGTTTTTT. V and J are TRBV28 and TRBJ1-4; tentative D call: TRBD1 (5 bases). V was pared by 10 bases and J by 8 bases, with 20 bases between. The germline CDR1 and CDR2 sequences are MDHEN and SYDVKM. This CDR3 has 14 residues.

The CDR3 DNA reads as TGTGCCAGCAGGGCCGGGACAGACCCTAAAAACATTCAGTACTTC. It codes for CASRAGTDPKNIQYF. The chain employs TRBV28 and TRBJ2-4; 7 bases are shared with TRBD1. J lost 4 bases, V lost 6 bases, and 9 bases had no gene match. Germline CDR1 reads MDHEN; CDR2 reads SYDVKM. The CDR3 covers 15 residues.